The 2 T cell receptor beta chains in this list originate from one sample, sequenced in a study of breast tumors, draining lymph nodes, adjacent tissues. Samples came from axillary lymph nodes draining the breast cancer. TCRdb passed the multiplex PCR reads through MiXCR, listing each CDR3 protein once. The sample yields some 150,000 distinct CDR3 sequences, about a fifth seen once. Sequencing was done on a sample of axillary lymph node tissue. These receptors all come from a female donor with breast cancer. Some clones in this sample may be carry-over from other donors' samples.

On this clonotype: This could be a read error, since a much larger clone is one nucleotide away. V usage is TRBV3-1 and J usage is TRBJ2-7; 13 nucleotides agree with TRBD2. Trimming cost V 8 bases and J 4 bases; bases outside gene matches: 8. Germline loops: CDR1 LGHDT, CDR2 YNNKEL (reference sequence). The CDR3 sequence is 15 residues long. In nucleotides, the CDR3 is TGTGCCAGCGGCGGAGGGACTAGCGGGGTTTACGAGCAGTACTTC. Encoded protein: CASGGGTSGVYEQYF.

This chain joins TRBV5-1 and TRBJ2-7, with 15 bases that match TRBD2. V shed 10 bases, J shed 5 bases, and the junction held 16 bases outside the gene matches. CDR1 SGHRS and CDR2 YFSETQ come from the germline V gene. The length of the CDR3 is 17 residues. In nucleotides, the CDR3 is TGCGCCGGCGGCCCGGGACTAGCGGGAGGTATCTTGAACGAGCAGTACTTC. It translates to CAGGPGLAGGILNEQYF.